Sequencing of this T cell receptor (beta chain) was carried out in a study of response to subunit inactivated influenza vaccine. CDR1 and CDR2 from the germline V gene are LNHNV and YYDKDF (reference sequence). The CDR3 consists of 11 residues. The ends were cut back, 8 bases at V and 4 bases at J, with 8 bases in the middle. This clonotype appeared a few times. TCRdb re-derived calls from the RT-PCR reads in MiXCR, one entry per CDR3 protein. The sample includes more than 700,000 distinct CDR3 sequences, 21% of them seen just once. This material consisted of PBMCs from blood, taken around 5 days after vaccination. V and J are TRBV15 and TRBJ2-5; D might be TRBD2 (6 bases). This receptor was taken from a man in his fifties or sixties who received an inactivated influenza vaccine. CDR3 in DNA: TGTGCCACCGGGAGGCGAGAGACCCAGTACTTC. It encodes CATGRRETQYF. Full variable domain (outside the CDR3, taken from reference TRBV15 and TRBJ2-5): DAMVIQNPRYQVTQFGKPVTLSCSQTLNHNVMYWYQQKSSQAPKLLFHYYDKDFNNEADTPDNFQSRRPNTSFCFLDIRSPGLGDTAMYLCATGRRETQYFGPGTRLLVL.